This T cell receptor (beta chain) was identified during a study of CD8 T cells in Susac syndrome. The germline CDR1 and CDR2 sequences are SQVTM and ANQGSEA. The CDR3 length is 14 residues. V dropped 7 bases and J dropped 9; count of bases not matched to a gene: 9. An amount of RNA that ranged from roughly 0.45 to 1 ug was reverse transcribed with random hexamers. In TCRdb, the immunoSEQ multiplex PCR reads were re-called with MiXCR into one record per CDR3 protein. The sample records about 300,000 distinct CDR3 sequences, around 83% being singletons. This clonotype was seen just once. The receptor was derived from a human donor with multiple sclerosis. What was sequenced was CD8+ T cells from PBMCs. The chain recombines TRBV29-1 with TRBJ2-1; 13 bases are shared with TRBD2. The CDR3 sequence is CSAEGLAGEGEQFF. The CDR3 bases are TGCAGCGCAGAAGGACTAGCGGGAGAAGGTGAGCAGTTCTTC.